This TCR beta chain was identified during a study of T-cell reconstitution after alpha-beta-depleted transplantation in children. The CDR3 contains 12 residues. The V gene lost 3 bases and the J gene lost 7 bases, with 9 bases spanning the gap. Germline V gives CDR1 LNHDA, CDR2 SQIVND (reference sequence). Unique molecular identifiers were incorporated during preparation of the TCRbeta library. TCRdb redid the calling of the PCR reads with MiXCR, one entry per CDR3 protein. This table has 700,000 to 950,000 distinct CDR3 sequences, about 15% appearing once. Comment on this clonotype: Its specificity is not known.

Study-wide results and limits: Reports say that about two months after transplant, the alpha-beta T cells came out of several hundred graft clones that had expanded. After one year, T-cell counts and TCRbeta diversity mostly came from new T cells. Day-60 TCRbeta diversity that was high in some patients was derived from surviving recipient T cells and thymic progenitors.

Specimen: PBMCs, mostly from graft donor cells, collected 360 days after TCRalphabeta/CD19-depleted stem cell transplant. The chain has TRBV19 and TRBJ1-1; maybe TRBD1 (5 bases). This TCR came from a male patient under 18 who had a stem cell transplant for acute lymphoblastic leukemia, so the T cells may come from the graft donor. The CDR3 is CASSIGGLEAFF. DNA of the CDR3: TGTGCCAGTAGTATTGGGGGACTTGAAGCTTTCTTT.